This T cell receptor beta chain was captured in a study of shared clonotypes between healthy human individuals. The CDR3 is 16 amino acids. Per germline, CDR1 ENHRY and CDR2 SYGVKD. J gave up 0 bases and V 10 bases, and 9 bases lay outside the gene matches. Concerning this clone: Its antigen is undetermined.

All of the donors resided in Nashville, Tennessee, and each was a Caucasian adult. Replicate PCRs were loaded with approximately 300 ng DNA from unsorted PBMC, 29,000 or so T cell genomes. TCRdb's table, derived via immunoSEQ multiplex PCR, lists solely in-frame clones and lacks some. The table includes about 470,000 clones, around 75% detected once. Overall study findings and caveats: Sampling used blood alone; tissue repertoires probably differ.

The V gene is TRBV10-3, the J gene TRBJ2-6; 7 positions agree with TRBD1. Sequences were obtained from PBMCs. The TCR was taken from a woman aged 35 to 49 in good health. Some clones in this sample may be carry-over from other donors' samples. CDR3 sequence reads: CATGGQSRSGANVLTF. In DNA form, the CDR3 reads TGTGCCACTGGGGGACAGTCCCGCTCTGGGGCCAACGTCCTGACTTTC.